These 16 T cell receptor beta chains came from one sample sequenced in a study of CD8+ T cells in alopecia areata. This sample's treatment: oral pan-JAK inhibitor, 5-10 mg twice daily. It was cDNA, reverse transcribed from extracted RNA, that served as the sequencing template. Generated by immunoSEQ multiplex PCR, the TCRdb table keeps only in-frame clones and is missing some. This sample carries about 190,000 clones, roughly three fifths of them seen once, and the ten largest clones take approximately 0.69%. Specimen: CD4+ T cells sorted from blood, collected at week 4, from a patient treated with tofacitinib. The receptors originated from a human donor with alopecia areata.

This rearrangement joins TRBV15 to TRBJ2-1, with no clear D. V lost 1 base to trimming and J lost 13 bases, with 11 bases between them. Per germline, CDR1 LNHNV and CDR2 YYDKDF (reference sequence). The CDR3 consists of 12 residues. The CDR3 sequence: CATSRGPGPQFF. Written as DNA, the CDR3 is TGTGCCACCAGCAGAGGCCCCGGCCCACAGTTCTTC.

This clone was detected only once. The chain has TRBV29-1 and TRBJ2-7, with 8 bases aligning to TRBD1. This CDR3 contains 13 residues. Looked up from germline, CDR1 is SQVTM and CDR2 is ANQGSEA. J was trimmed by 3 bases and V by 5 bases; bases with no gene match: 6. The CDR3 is CSVNRGQGYEQYF. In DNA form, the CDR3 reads TGCAGCGTTAACCGAGGACAGGGCTACGAGCAGTACTTC.

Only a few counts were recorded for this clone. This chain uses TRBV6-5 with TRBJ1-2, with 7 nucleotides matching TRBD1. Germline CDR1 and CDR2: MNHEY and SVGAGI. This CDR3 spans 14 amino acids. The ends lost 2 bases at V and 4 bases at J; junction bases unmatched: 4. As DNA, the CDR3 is TGTGCCAGCAGTTACACCGGGACAGTCTATGGCTACACCTTC. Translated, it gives CASSYTGTVYGYTF.

As DNA, the CDR3 is TGTGCCAGCTCCCGCGGTGGGGTGGGCGGCTACACCTTC. Translating gives CASSRGGVGGYTF. The chain carries TRBV28 and TRBJ1-2; unclear D gene. Per germline, CDR1 MDHEN and CDR2 SYDVKM. The CDR3 is made up of 13 amino acids. The V and J ends lost 8 bases and 8 bases respectively, with 18 bases between them.

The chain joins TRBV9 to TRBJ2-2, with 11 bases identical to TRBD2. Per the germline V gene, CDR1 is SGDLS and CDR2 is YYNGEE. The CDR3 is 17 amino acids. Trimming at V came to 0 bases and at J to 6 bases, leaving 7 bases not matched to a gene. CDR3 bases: TGTGCCAGCAGCGTAGCCGTTAGCGGGAGGGAAGCCGGGGAGCTGTTTTTT. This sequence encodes CASSVAVSGREAGELFF.

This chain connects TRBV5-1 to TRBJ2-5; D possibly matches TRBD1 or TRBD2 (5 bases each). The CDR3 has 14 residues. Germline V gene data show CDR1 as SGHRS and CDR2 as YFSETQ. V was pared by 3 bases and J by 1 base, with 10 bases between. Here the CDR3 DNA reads TGCGCCAGCAGCTGGGGACGCGGCCAAGAGACCCAGTACTTC. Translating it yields CASSWGRGQETQYF.

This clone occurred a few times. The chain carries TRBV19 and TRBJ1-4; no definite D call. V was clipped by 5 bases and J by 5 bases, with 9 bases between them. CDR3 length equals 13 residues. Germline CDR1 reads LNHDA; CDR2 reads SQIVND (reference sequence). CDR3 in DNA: TGTGCCAGTAGTCGAGTGGGAAATGAAAAACTGTTTTTT. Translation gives CASSRVGNEKLFF.

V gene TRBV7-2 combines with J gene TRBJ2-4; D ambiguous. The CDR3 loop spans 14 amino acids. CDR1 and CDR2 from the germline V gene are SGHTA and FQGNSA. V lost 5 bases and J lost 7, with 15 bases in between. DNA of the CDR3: TGTGCCAGCAGCCAACAGCGATCTTTCAACATTCAGTACTTC. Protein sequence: CASSQQRSFNIQYF.

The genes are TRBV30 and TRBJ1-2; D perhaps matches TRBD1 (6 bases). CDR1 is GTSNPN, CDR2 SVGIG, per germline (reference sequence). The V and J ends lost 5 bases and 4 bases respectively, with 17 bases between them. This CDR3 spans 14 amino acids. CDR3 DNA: TGTGCCTGGGATGAACGGACAGACGGCTATGGCTACACCTTC. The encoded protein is CAWDERTDGYGYTF.

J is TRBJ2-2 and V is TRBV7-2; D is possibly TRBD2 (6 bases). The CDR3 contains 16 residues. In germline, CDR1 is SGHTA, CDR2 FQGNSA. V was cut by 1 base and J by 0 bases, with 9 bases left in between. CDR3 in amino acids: CASSLVGTSNTGELFF. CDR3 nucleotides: TGTGCCAGCAGCTTAGTTGGGACTTCGAACACCGGGGAGCTGTTTTTT.

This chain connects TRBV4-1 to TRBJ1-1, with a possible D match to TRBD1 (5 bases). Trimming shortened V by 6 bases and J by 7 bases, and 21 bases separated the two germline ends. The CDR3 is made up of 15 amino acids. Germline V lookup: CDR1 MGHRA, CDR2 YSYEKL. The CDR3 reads CASSPSPGTLHEAFF. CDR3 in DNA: TGCGCCAGCAGTCCTTCCCCCGGGACTCTACATGAAGCTTTCTTT.

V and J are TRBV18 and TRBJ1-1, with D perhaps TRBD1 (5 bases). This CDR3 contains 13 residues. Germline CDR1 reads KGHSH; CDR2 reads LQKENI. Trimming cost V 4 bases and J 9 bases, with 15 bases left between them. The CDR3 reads CASSRMQGDKAFF. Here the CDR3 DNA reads TGTGCCAGCTCACGGATGCAAGGGGATAAAGCTTTCTTT.

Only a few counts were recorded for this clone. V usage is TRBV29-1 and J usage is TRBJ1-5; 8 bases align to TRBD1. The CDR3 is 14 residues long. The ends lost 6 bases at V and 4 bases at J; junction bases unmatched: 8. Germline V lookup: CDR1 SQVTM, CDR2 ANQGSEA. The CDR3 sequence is CSVQVGQGNQPQHF. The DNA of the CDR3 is TGCAGCGTCCAAGTAGGACAGGGAAATCAGCCCCAGCATTTT.

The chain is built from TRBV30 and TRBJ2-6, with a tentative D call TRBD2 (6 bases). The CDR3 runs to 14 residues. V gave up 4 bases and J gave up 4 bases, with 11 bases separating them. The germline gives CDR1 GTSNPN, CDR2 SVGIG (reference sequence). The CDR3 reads CAWNSGVGANVLTF. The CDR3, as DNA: TGTGCCTGGAATTCGGGGGTCGGGGCCAACGTCCTGACTTTC. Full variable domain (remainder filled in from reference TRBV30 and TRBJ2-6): SQTIHQWPATLVQPVGSPLSLECTVEGTSNPNLYWYRQAAGRGLQLLFYSVGIGQISSEVPQNLSASRPQDRQFILSSKKLLLSDSGFYLCAWNSGVGANVLTFGAGSRLTVL.

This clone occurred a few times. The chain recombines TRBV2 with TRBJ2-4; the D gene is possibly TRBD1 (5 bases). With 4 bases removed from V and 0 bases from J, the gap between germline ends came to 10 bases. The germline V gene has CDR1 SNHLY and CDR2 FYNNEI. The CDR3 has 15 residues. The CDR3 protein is CASSADRVAKNIQYF. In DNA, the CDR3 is TGTGCCAGCAGTGCTGACAGAGTAGCCAAAAACATTCAGTACTTC.

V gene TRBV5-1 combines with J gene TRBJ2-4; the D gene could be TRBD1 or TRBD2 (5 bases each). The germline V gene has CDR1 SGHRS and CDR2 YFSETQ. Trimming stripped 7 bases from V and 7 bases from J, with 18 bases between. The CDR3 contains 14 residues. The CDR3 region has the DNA TGCGCCAGCTCGTCCGGGACCACATCGAACATTCAGTACTTC. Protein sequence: CASSSGTTSNIQYF.